The 21 T cell receptor beta chains reported below all come from one sample, sequenced in a study of T cells in Graves' hyperthyroidism and ophthalmopathy (dated by TCRdb to between 2018 and 2021). Preparation of the library involved multiplex PCR. The instrument given in TCRdb is Illumina HiSeq 2000. The TCR beta CDR3 regions were amplified from RNA transcripts. The first round of RT-PCR for the TCR CDR3 was performed with the HTBI primer set and the Qiagen OneStep RT-PCR kit. The raw public data were reprocessed by TCRdb itself: fastp quality trimming at Q25, MiXCR clonotype calling, in-frame beta chains only. Rows merge per CDR3 protein into single entries with the most common DNA and genes. Here the sample has more than 500,000 distinct CDR3 sequences; roughly 14% occur a single time. Approximately 4.3% of the sample goes to the ten largest clones. Material for sequencing was blood. The origin of the receptors is a woman aged 35 to 49 with Graves' ophthalmopathy.

This clonotype has ten or more counts. This sequence joins TRBV19 and TRBJ1-1; D remains unclear. This CDR3 comprises 13 residues. V lost 4 bases to trimming and J lost 0 bases, with 6 bases between them. CDR1 and CDR2 from the germline V gene are LNHDA and SQIVND (reference sequence). The CDR3 sequence: CASSTIMNTEAFF. The CDR3 bases are TGTGCCAGTAGTACTATCATGAACACTGAAGCTTTCTTT.

This clonotype was detected a few times. This sequence joins TRBV5-6 and TRBJ2-7, with TRBD1 as a possible D gene (6 bases). V lost 0 bases to trimming and J lost 3 bases, with 22 bases between them. The CDR3 contains 18 residues. In germline, CDR1 is SGHDT, CDR2 YYEEEE. The CDR3 coding sequence is TGTGCCAGCAGCTTGGAGGGACATCGCCGATTGGGATACTACGAGCAGTACTTC. This translates into CASSLEGHRRLGYYEQYF.

The chain combines TRBV12-3 or TRBV12-4 with TRBJ2-5; 7 positions match TRBD2. The CDR3 spans 14 residues. After removal of 8 bases from V and 3 bases from J, the junction contained 9 bases not matched to a gene. The CDR3 loop is CASGGGEFEETQYF. The DNA for the CDR3 is TGTGCCAGCGGGGGGGGGGAGTTCGAAGAGACCCAGTACTTC.

This clonotype occurred once. The V gene is TRBV6-1, the J gene TRBJ2-7; 10 nucleotides line up with TRBD2. Germline V lookup: CDR1 MNHNS, CDR2 SASEGT. The CDR3 is 14 amino acids. Losses at the gene ends were 7 bases for V and 4 bases for J; bases not matched to a gene: 7. Here the CDR3 reads CASKIAGGPYEQYF. CDR3 in DNA: TGTGCCAGCAAAATAGCGGGAGGCCCATACGAGCAGTACTTC.

Ten or more counts support this clonotype. The V call is TRBV19, the J call TRBJ2-5, with D unresolved. The germline V and J ends were trimmed by 10 bases and 5 bases, with 14 bases remaining between them. CDR3 length equals 12 residues. Germline loops: CDR1 LNHDA, CDR2 SQIVND (reference sequence). The CDR3 here is CATGLTRETQYF. DNA of the CDR3: TGTGCCACCGGGCTCACTCGGGAGACCCAGTACTTC.

This clonotype was found many times. This chain joins TRBV28 and TRBJ2-7; TRBD1 matches 7 bases. CDR3 length: 17 residues. Germline V gene data show CDR1 as MDHEN and CDR2 as SYDVKM. The V gene end was trimmed by 5 bases and the J gene end by 3 bases; junction bases not matched to a gene: 16. The CDR3 bases are TGTGCCAGCAGTCCCCAACACAGGGGCCGGTTTTACTACGAGCAGTACTTC. Amino acid sequence: CASSPQHRGRFYYEQYF.

This clonotype was seen at least ten times. J is TRBJ1-1 and V is TRBV12-3 or TRBV12-4; D is uncertain. The CDR3 sequence is 13 residues long. The V end lost 1 base, the J end lost 3 bases, and 6 bases lay between the germline ends. Written as DNA, the CDR3 is TGTGCCAGCAGTTTAGGTCAGGACACTGAAGCTTTCTTT. Its translation is CASSLGQDTEAFF.

This clonotype was observed at least ten times. The J gene is TRBJ2-7, the V gene TRBV19, with 8 bases aligning to TRBD2. Trimming removed 5 bases from V and 5 bases from J; junction bases left unmatched: 8. Germline loops: CDR1 LNHDA, CDR2 SQIVND (reference sequence). This CDR3 is built from 14 residues. CDR3: CASSPGLASHEQYF. Here the CDR3 DNA reads TGTGCCAGTAGTCCCGGACTAGCCTCGCACGAGCAGTACTTC.

This clonotype was observed many times. This sequence joins TRBV5-4 and TRBJ1-2; D is unresolved. The CDR3 has 14 residues. Germline CDR1 SGHNT, CDR2 YYREEE (reference sequence). This chain's CDR3 is CASSLVGFRGGYTF. As DNA, the CDR3 is TGTGCTTCCAGCTTGGTGGGTTTCAGAGGGGGCTACACCTTC.

This clonotype has a count of ten or more. The chain combines TRBV7-8 with TRBJ2-7, with 7 bases fitting TRBD1. With 0 bases clipped from V and 2 bases from J, the junction kept 1 base outside the gene matches. This CDR3 contains 14 residues. Germline lookup yields CDR1 SGHVS and CDR2 FQNEAQ. CDR3 DNA: TGTGCCAGCAGCTTAGCGACAGGGCCCTACGAGCAGTACTTC. This translates into CASSLATGPYEQYF. Together with reference TRBV7-8 and TRBJ2-7, the CDR3 gives the full variable domain: GAGVSQSPRYKVAKRGQDVALRCDPISGHVSLFWYQQALGQGPEFLTYFQNEAQLDKSGLPSDRFFAERPEGSVSTLKIQRTQQEDSAVYLCASSLATGPYEQYFGPGTRLTVT.

This clonotype was seen many times. The V gene is TRBV6-2 or TRBV6-3, the J gene TRBJ2-7; maybe TRBD2 (6 bases). Germline V gene sequence: CDR1 MNHEY, CDR2 SVGEGT. CDR3 length equals 14 residues. Deletions cut 2 bases from V and 5 bases from J, with 13 bases between. The CDR3 region is CASSYKGTGDEQYF. CDR3 DNA: TGTGCCAGCAGTTACAAAGGGACGGGGGACGAGCAGTACTTC.

This clonotype was seen a few times. CDR3 bases: TGTGCCTGGAGTTTCAGGTGGACTGGCTACGAGCAGTACTTC. It codes for CAWSFRWTGYEQYF. V usage is TRBV30 and J usage is TRBJ2-7; tentatively, D is TRBD2 (5 bases). In germline, CDR1 is GTSNPN, CDR2 SVGIG (reference sequence). Trimming took off 2 bases at V and 3 bases at J, with 14 bases between the two ends. This CDR3 is built from 14 residues.

This clonotype was counted ten times or more. V and J are TRBV28 and TRBJ2-7; 11 nucleotides align to TRBD2. Germline V gene sequence: CDR1 MDHEN, CDR2 SYDVKM. The CDR3 has 16 residues. V gave up 6 bases and J gave up 3 bases; unmatched junction bases: 10. The DNA for the CDR3 is TGTGCCAGCAGCTCCTCCCCCACTAGCGGGAGCTACGAGCAGTACTTC. This codes for CASSSSPTSGSYEQYF.

This clonotype has ten or more counts. The rearrangement uses TRBV12-3 or TRBV12-4 and TRBJ2-5; D is possibly TRBD2 (5 bases). Trimming shortened V by 6 bases and J by 0 bases, and 11 bases separated the two germline ends. The CDR3 spans 14 residues. Here the CDR3 reads CASSHTGDQETQYF. CDR3 DNA: TGTGCCAGCAGCCACACCGGGGACCAAGAGACCCAGTACTTC.

The rearrangement links TRBV5-8 to TRBJ1-1; D is undetermined. CDR3 length: 14 residues. Germline CDR1 and CDR2: SGHTS and YDEGEE. Trimming removed 0 bases at V and 1 base at J, with 7 bases between. This chain's CDR3 is CASSLDFTNTEAFF. The CDR3 DNA reads as TGTGCCAGCAGCTTGGATTTTACGAACACTGAAGCTTTCTTT.

This clonotype was picked up many times. The J gene is TRBJ2-7, the V gene TRBV2; 9 bases agree with TRBD2. This CDR3 comprises 15 residues. CDR1 SNHLY and CDR2 FYNNEI come from the germline V gene. V shed 7 bases and J 3 bases; nucleotides not matched to a gene: 10. The CDR3 reads CASKEGSGSFYEQYF. In DNA, the CDR3 is TGTGCCAGCAAAGAGGGTAGCGGGAGTTTCTACGAGCAGTACTTC. Based on the CDR3 plus reference TRBV2 and TRBJ2-7, the full variable domain is EPEVTQTPSHQVTQMGQEVILRCVPISNHLYFYWYRQILGQKVEFLVSFYNNEISEKSEIFDDQFSVERPDGSNFTLKIRSTKLEDSAMYFCASKEGSGSFYEQYFGPGTRLTVT.

At least ten counts were recorded for this clonotype. This chain's CDR3 is CASSEGSSNQPQHF. The CDR3 coding sequence is TGTGCCAGCAGTGAAGGCAGTAGCAATCAGCCCCAGCATTTT. The V call is TRBV6-1, the J call TRBJ1-5; D is unclear. Germline lookup yields CDR1 MNHNS and CDR2 SASEGT. Trimming left V 1 base short and J 0 bases short, with 4 bases between. The CDR3 extends over 14 amino acids.

In regard to this clonotype: A read error may be the cause here, since a much bigger clone is one base away. CDR3 residues: CASNIGSGREEAQYF. Here the CDR3 DNA reads TGTGCCAGCAACATTGGCAGCGGGAGGGAAGAGGCCCAGTACTTC. This chain links TRBV2 with TRBJ2-5; 10 nucleotides line up with TRBD2. Germline CDR1 SNHLY, CDR2 FYNNEI. The CDR3 is 15 residues long.

The table lists this clonotype with many counts. The V gene is TRBV6-5, the J gene TRBJ1-2, with 10 bases that match TRBD1. The CDR3 is 15 residues long. Germline V gene sequence: CDR1 MNHEY, CDR2 SVGAGI. V lost 8 bases, J lost 4 bases, and 10 bases stayed unmatched. The CDR3 protein is CASGPGTGALYGYTF. Written as DNA, the CDR3 is TGTGCCAGCGGTCCCGGGACAGGGGCCCTCTATGGCTACACCTTC.

This clonotype was recorded at least ten times. V is TRBV28 and J is TRBJ2-5, with D perhaps TRBD1 or TRBD2 (5 bases each). The germline V and J ends were trimmed by 8 bases and 4 bases, with 17 bases remaining between them. CDR3 size: 14 residues. Germline lookup yields CDR1 MDHEN and CDR2 SYDVKM. The CDR3 DNA reads TGTGCCAGCGCCTGGGACCAGGCGGGAGAGACCCAGTACTTC. Protein: CASAWDQAGETQYF. Full variable domain (missing parts from reference TRBV28 and TRBJ2-5): DVKVTQSSRYLVKRTGEKVFLECVQDMDHENMFWYRQDPGLGLRLIYFSYDVKMKEKGDIPEGYSVSREKKERFSLILESASTNQTSMYLCASAWDQAGETQYFGPGTRLLVL.

This clonotype has only a few counts. The genes are TRBV9 and TRBJ2-7, with D tentatively TRBD2 (6 bases). From germline, CDR1 is SGDLS and CDR2 YYNGEE. The V end lost 3 bases, the J end lost 2 bases, and 15 bases lay between the germline ends. The CDR3 totals 15 residues. The CDR3 DNA reads TGTGCCAGCAGCGCTGCCGGGACTGGCCCCTACGAGCAGTACTTC. Its protein is CASSAAGTGPYEQYF.